These 4 T cell receptor beta chains were sequenced from one sample in a study of long-term antiretroviral therapy in people with HIV. The authors ran the immunoSEQ assay, v3.0, at survey level. Method: immunoSEQ multiplex PCR; TCRdb's copy keeps in-frame clones and lacks some. The sample lists some 18,000 clones, around 80% occurring once. The sequenced sample was unsorted PBMCs, obtained 0.1 years before starting antiretroviral therapy. These receptors were collected from a man aged 18 to 30 with HIV.

V gene TRBV4-3 combines with J gene TRBJ2-7; 9 bases map to TRBD1. The CDR3 totals 18 residues. The V segment lost 5 bases and the J segment 2 bases; nucleotides outside the gene matches: 16. Germline V CDR1 and CDR2: LGHNA, YSLEER. The CDR3 here is CASSEAYTTGTGTYEQYF. In DNA form, the CDR3 reads TGCGCCAGCAGCGAAGCCTACACGACCGGGACAGGGACCTACGAGCAGTACTTC.

The gene calls are TRBV28 and TRBJ2-3, with D tentatively TRBD1 or TRBD2 (5 bases each). The CDR3 has 13 amino acids. Trimming pared 11 bases from V and 5 bases from J, leaving 17 bases between. Germline assignment: CDR1 MDHEN and CDR2 SYDVKM. The CDR3 bases are TGTGCCTCCGGGGACCCAACGCAAGATACGCAGTATTTT. Translation: CASGDPTQDTQYF.

This clone was seen a handful of times. The chain is built from TRBV12-5 and TRBJ2-1; D assignment may be TRBD1 or TRBD2 (5 bases each). Trimming took off 2 bases at V and 9 bases at J, with 20 bases between the two ends. Germline assignment: CDR1 LGHNT and CDR2 FRNRAP. This CDR3 is 16 amino acids long. The CDR3 nucleotides read TGTGCTAGTGGTTTGACTCCCGGGACGAAGGCCGGTGAGCAGTTCTTC. The encoded protein is CASGLTPGTKAGEQFF.

V is TRBV2 and J is TRBJ2-7, with D unclear. Per the germline V gene, CDR1 is SNHLY and CDR2 is FYNNEI. The V and J ends lost 1 base and 0 bases respectively, with 10 bases between them. This CDR3 is 15 amino acids long. The chain's CDR3 is CASSEEQTFSYEQYF. CDR3 coding DNA: TGTGCCAGCAGTGAAGAACAGACCTTCTCCTACGAGCAGTACTTC.